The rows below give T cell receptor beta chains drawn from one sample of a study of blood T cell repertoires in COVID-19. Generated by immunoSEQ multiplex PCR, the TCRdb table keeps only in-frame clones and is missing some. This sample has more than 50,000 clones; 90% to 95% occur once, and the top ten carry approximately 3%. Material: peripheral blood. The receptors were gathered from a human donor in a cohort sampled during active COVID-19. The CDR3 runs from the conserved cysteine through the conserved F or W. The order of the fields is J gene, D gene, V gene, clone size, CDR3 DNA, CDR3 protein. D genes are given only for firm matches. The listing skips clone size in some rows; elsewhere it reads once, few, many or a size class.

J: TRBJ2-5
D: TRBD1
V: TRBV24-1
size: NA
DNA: TGTGCCACGTCGACAGGGGTCCAAGAGACCCAGTACTTC
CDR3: CATSTGVQETQYF

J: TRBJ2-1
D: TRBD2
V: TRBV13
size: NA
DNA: TGTGCCAGCAGCTCCATCCGCGGGGGGCTCTACAATGAGCAGTTCTTC
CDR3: CASSSIRGGLYNEQFF

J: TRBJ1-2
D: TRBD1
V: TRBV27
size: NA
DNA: TGTGCCAGCAGGACAGGGTTCTATGGCTACACCTTC
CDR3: CASRTGFYGYTF

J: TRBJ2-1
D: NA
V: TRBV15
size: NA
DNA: TGTGCCACCAGCCCCGCGACAGTCTACAATGAGCAGTTCTTC
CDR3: CATSPATVYNEQFF

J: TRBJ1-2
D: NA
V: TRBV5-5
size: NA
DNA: TGTGCCAGCAGCATAGCCCCCCCTGAGGCCTATGGCTACACCTTC
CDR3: CASSIAPPEAYGYTF

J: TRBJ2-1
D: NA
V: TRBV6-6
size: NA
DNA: TGTGCCAGCAACGCTCGCATAGCGGAGGGGTGGCATGAGCAGTTCTTC
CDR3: CASNARIAEGWHEQFF

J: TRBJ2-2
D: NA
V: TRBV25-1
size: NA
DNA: TGTGCCAGCACCCCTGGGAGTGGTGACACCGGGGAGCTGTTTTTT
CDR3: CASTPGSGDTGELFF

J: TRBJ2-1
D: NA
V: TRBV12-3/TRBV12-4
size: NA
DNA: TGTGCCAGCAGTACCCCCCCCAGGAATGAGCAGTTCTTC
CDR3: CASSTPPRNEQFF

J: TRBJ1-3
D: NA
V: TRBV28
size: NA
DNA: TGTGCCAGCAGTTTAGGGGGGAGAGGAAACACCATATATTTT
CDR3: CASSLGGRGNTIYF

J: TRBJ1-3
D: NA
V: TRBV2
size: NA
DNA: TGTGCCAGCAGTGAATCTAGCTCTGGAAACACCATATATTTT
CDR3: CASSESSSGNTIYF

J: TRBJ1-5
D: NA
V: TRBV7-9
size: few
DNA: TGTGCCAGCAGCTCAGGCGACAGGATTCAGCCCCAGCATTTT
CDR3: CASSSGDRIQPQHF

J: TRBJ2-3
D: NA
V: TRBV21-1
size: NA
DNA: TGTGCCAGCAGCCGCGGGCGACCCCCAACACACAGAGATACGCAGTATTTT
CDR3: CASSRGRPPTHRDTQYF

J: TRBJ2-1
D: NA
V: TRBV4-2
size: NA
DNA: TGTGCCAGCAGCCTACCTATCCTTGGGGGAGGCGATGAGCAGTTCTTC
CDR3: CASSLPILGGGDEQFF

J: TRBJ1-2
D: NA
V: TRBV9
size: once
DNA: TGTGCCAGCAGCGCCGCCCCAGGGGCGGATGGCTACACCTTC
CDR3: CASSAAPGADGYTF

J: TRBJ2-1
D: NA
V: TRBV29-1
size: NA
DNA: TGCAGCGTTGAGACTAGAGGGATCAATGAGCAGTTCTTC
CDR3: CSVETRGINEQFF

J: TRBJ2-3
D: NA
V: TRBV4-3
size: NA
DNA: TGCGCCAGCAGCCAAGATACGTTCGGGACGCAGTATTTT
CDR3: CASSQDTFGTQYF

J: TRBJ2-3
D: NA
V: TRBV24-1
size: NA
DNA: TGTGCCACCAGAGAAAGGGGTGAAGGAGATACGCAGTATTTT
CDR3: CATRERGEGDTQYF

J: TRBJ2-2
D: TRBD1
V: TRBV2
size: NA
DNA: TGTGCCAGCAGTGAACCGGGGACAGGGCAGATCACCGGGGAGCTGTTTTTT
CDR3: CASSEPGTGQITGELFF

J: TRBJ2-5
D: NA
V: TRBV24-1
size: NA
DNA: TGTGCCACCAGTGATTCCGCCCCGCAGGGATGGGAGACCCAGTACTTC
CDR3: CATSDSAPQGWETQYF

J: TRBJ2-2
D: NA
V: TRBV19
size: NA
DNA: TGTGCCAGTAGTATGGGCACAGGGCTAGGCTTCACCGGGGAGCTGTTTTTT
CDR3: CASSMGTGLGFTGELFF

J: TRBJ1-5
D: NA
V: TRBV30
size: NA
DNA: TGTGCCTGGAGTGCAGGGATTAGCAATCAGCCCCAGCATTTT
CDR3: CAWSAGISNQPQHF

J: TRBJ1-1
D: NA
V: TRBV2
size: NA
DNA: TGTGCCAGCAGTGAAGGAGCATTGCAAGCTTTCTTT
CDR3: CASSEGALQAFF

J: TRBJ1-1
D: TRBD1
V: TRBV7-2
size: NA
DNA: TGTGCCAGCAGCTTAGGGACAGGGGTATACACTGAAGCTTTCTTT
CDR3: CASSLGTGVYTEAFF

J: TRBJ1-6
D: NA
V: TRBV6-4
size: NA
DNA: TGTGCCAGCAGTGACACGTTGAGGAATTCACCCCTCCACTTT
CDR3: CASSDTLRNSPLHF

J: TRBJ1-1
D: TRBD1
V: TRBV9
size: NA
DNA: TGTGCCAGCAGCGCCCGGGACAGGGGCCCTGAAGCTTTCTTT
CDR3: CASSARDRGPEAFF

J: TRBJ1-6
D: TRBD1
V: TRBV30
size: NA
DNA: TGTGCCTGGAGGACTGGAGGGGGCGGTTTGACTCCCCTCCACTTT
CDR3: CAWRTGGGGLTPLHF

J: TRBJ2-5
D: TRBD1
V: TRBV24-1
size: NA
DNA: TGTGCCACCAGTGCAGGGGGACAAGAGACCCAGTACTTC
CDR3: CATSAGGQETQYF

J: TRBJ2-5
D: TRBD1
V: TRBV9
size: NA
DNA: TGTGCCAGCAGCGTAGAAAGGACAGGGGAAGAGACCCAGTACTTC
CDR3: CASSVERTGEETQYF

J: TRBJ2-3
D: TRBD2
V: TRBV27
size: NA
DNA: TGTGCCAGCAGTTTATTTTTAGCGGGGGCAGATACGCAGTATTTT
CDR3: CASSLFLAGADTQYF

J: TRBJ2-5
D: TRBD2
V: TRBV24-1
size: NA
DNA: TGTGCCACCAGTGTTCCGGGGGGAGGCCAAGAGACCCAGTACTTC
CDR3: CATSVPGGGQETQYF

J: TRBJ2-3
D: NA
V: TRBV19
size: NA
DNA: TGTGCCAGTAGTAGCAGCGTTTACGCAGATACGCAGTATTTT
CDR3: CASSSSVYADTQYF